What follows are 7 T cell receptor beta chains derived from one specimen sequenced in a study of blood T cells in healthy people across ages. Using a J-beta primer mix together with a sample-barcoded 5' primer, a second PCR was run for roughly 6 to 11 cycles. TCRdb processed the 5' RACE reads anew with MiXCR; each CDR3 protein has one entry. The sample has under 800,000 distinct CDR3 sequences, approximately 21% seen once. Sequenced input: blood. The receptor set was obtained from a man aged 70 or older in good health.

The chain is built from TRBV25-1 and TRBJ1-4; 7 positions match TRBD1. This CDR3 spans 15 amino acids. Germline V gives CDR1 MGHDK, CDR2 SYGVNS. V lost 2 bases and J lost 7; bases outside the gene matches: 7. CDR3 loop: CASSEGQGVSEKLFF. The CDR3 nucleotides are TGTGCCAGCAGTGAAGGGCAGGGGGTCTCTGAAAAACTGTTTTTT. Full variable domain (remainder filled in from reference TRBV25-1 and TRBJ1-4): EADIYQTPRYLVIGTGKKITLECSQTMGHDKMYWYQQDPGMELHLIHYSYGVNSTEKGDLSSESTVSRIRTEHFPLTLESARPSHTSQYLCASSEGQGVSEKLFFGSGTQLSVL.

The rearrangement links TRBV20-1 to TRBJ2-5; 9 bases agree with TRBD1. Germline V lookup: CDR1 DFQATT, CDR2 SNEGSKA (reference sequence). V lost 5 bases to trimming and J lost 5 bases; unmatched junction nucleotides: 6. The CDR3 loop spans 13 amino acids. In DNA form, the CDR3 reads TGCAGTGCTCCGGGACAGGGTATTGAGACCCAGTACTTC. Translating gives CSAPGQGIETQYF.

This clonotype was detected only a few times. The rearrangement uses TRBV29-1 and TRBJ1-1; 7 bases line up with TRBD1. Germline assignment: CDR1 SQVTM and CDR2 ANQGSEA. V shed 7 bases, J shed 10 bases, and the junction held 12 bases outside the gene matches. CDR3 size: 12 residues. Written as DNA, the CDR3 is TGCAGCGCCGGGACTCCCCAGGGGGGAGCTTTCTTT. This codes for CSAGTPQGGAFF.

The CDR3 coding sequence is TGCAGCGTTGCTCCGAGATTCCCCTACAATGAGCAGTTCTTC. Amino acid sequence: CSVAPRFPYNEQFF. The chain carries TRBV29-1 and TRBJ2-1, with D hard to call. Germline V gene data show CDR1 as SQVTM and CDR2 as ANQGSEA. The CDR3 is 14 amino acids. Trimming took 4 bases from V and 2 from J, leaving 12 bases between them.

This sequence joins TRBV20-1 and TRBJ1-1, with a possible D match to TRBD1 (6 bases). The germline V and J ends were trimmed by 2 bases and 5 bases, with 18 bases remaining between them. This CDR3 is built from 15 residues. Germline CDR1 reads DFQATT; CDR2 reads SNEGSKA (reference sequence). CDR3 coding DNA: TGCAGTGCTAGAACCGGGAGGGGGGCCAGGACTGAAGCTTTCTTT. Translation: CSARTGRGARTEAFF.

The V gene is TRBV7-6, the J gene TRBJ2-2; maybe TRBD2 (6 bases). This CDR3 region has 19 residues. V lost 1 base, J lost 1 base, and 19 bases lay in between. Looked up from germline, CDR1 is SGHVS and CDR2 is FNYEAQ. CDR3 loop: CASSLDMGVARENTGELFF. For the CDR3, the DNA is TGTGCCAGCAGCTTAGACATGGGGGTTGCGCGGGAGAACACCGGGGAGCTGTTTTTT.

The chain combines TRBV7-2 with TRBJ2-3; TRBD2 aligns across 7 bases. Per the germline V gene, CDR1 is SGHTA and CDR2 is FQGNSA. CDR3 length: 16 residues. V was pared by 2 bases and J by 3 bases, with 8 bases of the junction left unmatched. CDR3: CASSLFAGAGTDTQYF. Written as DNA, the CDR3 is TGTGCCAGCAGCTTATTCGCGGGAGCGGGAACAGATACGCAGTATTTT.